These T cell receptor beta chains were read from a single sample in a study of Ad26.COV2.S vaccination and SARS-CoV-2 variants. Generated by immunoSEQ multiplex PCR, the TCRdb table keeps only in-frame clones and is missing some. Of 350,000 to 450,000 clones listed, around 92% are singletons. This specimen consisted of peripheral blood, obtained after recovery from COVID-19. These receptor sequences come from a human donor who had recovered from COVID-19. CDR3s include the opening cysteine and the closing phenylalanine or tryptophan. Fields, in order: clone size, V gene, D gene, J gene, CDR3 protein, CDR3 DNA. A D gene is named only where the DNA matches it firmly. Not all rows give a size; the values are once, few, many and, for expanded clones, a class.

.	TRBV6-6	TRBD1	TRBJ1-1	CASSLQSRGPNTEAFF	TGTGCCAGCAGCTTACAGTCAAGGGGGCCGAACACTGAAGCTTTCTTT
.	TRBV6-5	.	TRBJ1-5	CASSLTRGPQPQHF	TGTGCCAGCAGTCTCACGCGGGGGCCTCAGCCCCAGCATTTT
.	TRBV5-5	.	TRBJ2-1	CASRRWDGDEQFF	TGTGCCAGCAGACGCTGGGACGGCGATGAGCAGTTCTTC
.	TRBV5-6	.	TRBJ1-2	CASSLVKGKGGYTF	TGTGCCAGCAGCTTGGTCAAGGGGAAGGGTGGCTACACCTTC
.	TRBV7-2	TRBD2	TRBJ2-7	CASSLLGGVPLTYEQYF	TGTGCCAGCAGCTTACTGGGGGGGGTGCCCCTAACCTACGAGCAGTACTTC
.	TRBV7-7	.	TRBJ1-1	CASSPWEGSYTEAFF	TGTGCTAGCAGCCCCTGGGAGGGTTCATATACTGAAGCTTTCTTT
.	TRBV21-1	.	TRBJ1-2	CASSKALSAASNYGYTF	TGTGCCAGCAGCAAAGCGCTTTCGGCAGCTTCTAACTATGGCTACACCTTC
.	TRBV6-6	TRBD1	TRBJ1-5	CASIQGAPSNQPQHF	TGTGCCAGCATCCAGGGGGCCCCAAGCAATCAGCCCCAGCATTTT
.	TRBV10-2	TRBD2	TRBJ2-2	CASRLSRLAGNGELFF	TGCGCCAGCCGACTAAGTAGACTAGCGGGGAACGGGGAGCTGTTTTTT
.	TRBV11-3	TRBD2	TRBJ2-1	CASSNSLLAGPYNEQFF	TGTGCCAGCAGCAACTCCCTACTAGCGGGGCCGTACAATGAGCAGTTCTTC
.	TRBV4-1	TRBD2	TRBJ2-1	CASSQSSSGGYNEQFF	TGCGCCAGCAGCCAATCCTCTAGCGGGGGGTACAATGAGCAGTTCTTC
.	TRBV7-9	.	TRBJ1-2	CASSSGSNYGYTF	TGTGCCAGCAGCTCGGGCAGCAACTATGGCTACACCTTC
.	TRBV7-9	.	TRBJ1-1	CASSLQQENTEAFF	TGTGCCAGCAGCTTACAACAGGAGAACACTGAAGCTTTCTTT
.	TRBV10-1	TRBD2	TRBJ2-1	CASSETSGGVNEQFF	TGCGCCAGCAGTGAAACTAGCGGGGGCGTCAATGAGCAGTTCTTC
.	TRBV29-1	.	TRBJ1-3	CSVTQGTPDSGNTIYF	TGCAGCGTTACTCAAGGGACCCCGGACTCTGGAAACACCATATATTTT
.	TRBV4-1	TRBD2	TRBJ2-1	CASSQIFRASGANEQFF	TGCGCCAGCAGCCAAATTTTTCGGGCCAGCGGGGCCAATGAGCAGTTCTTC
.	TRBV3-1/TRBV3-2	.	TRBJ1-6	CASSQEVSLGQGNSPLHF	TGTGCCAGCAGCCAAGAAGTTAGTTTAGGACAAGGGAATTCACCCCTCCACTTT
.	TRBV9	.	TRBJ2-1	CASSVRERHSSYNEQFF	TGTGCCAGCAGCGTGAGGGAGCGGCATAGCTCCTACAATGAGCAGTTCTTC
.	TRBV11-2	TRBD1	TRBJ2-7	CASSPDRVAEQYF	TGTGCCAGCAGCCCGGACAGGGTAGCCGAGCAGTACTTC
.	TRBV7-3	.	TRBJ2-3	CASSPGRHQGTDTQYF	TGTGCCAGCAGCCCCGGACGCCACCAAGGTACAGATACGCAGTATTTT
.	TRBV9	TRBD1	TRBJ1-2	CASSGVGTGSYGYTF	TGTGCCAGCAGCGGGGTAGGGACAGGGAGCTATGGCTACACCTTC
.	TRBV4-1	TRBD1	TRBJ2-7	CASSQGRQGAYEQYF	TGCGCCAGCAGCCAAGGGCGGCAGGGGGCCTACGAGCAGTACTTC
.	TRBV11-2	TRBD2	TRBJ2-5	CASSLGLAGAGAAQYF	TGTGCCAGCAGCTTAGGGCTAGCGGGGGCGGGCGCGGCCCAGTACTTC
once	TRBV5-1	TRBD1	TRBJ2-2	CASSSGQGAITGELFF	TGCGCCAGCAGCTCCGGACAGGGGGCCATCACCGGGGAGCTGTTTTTT
once	TRBV10-3	.	TRBJ2-6	CAISRESGANVLTF	TGTGCCATCAGCAGGGAGTCTGGGGCCAACGTCCTGACTTTC
.	TRBV5-1	TRBD2	TRBJ2-3	CASSLELAGGSTDTQYF	TGCGCCAGCAGCTTGGAACTAGCGGGGGGTAGCACAGATACGCAGTATTTT
.	TRBV12-3/TRBV12-4	.	TRBJ1-4	CASSFDAEKLFF	TGTGCCAGCAGTTTTGATGCCGAAAAACTGTTTTTT
.	TRBV9	TRBD2	TRBJ2-1	CASSSGYYNEQFF	TGTGCCAGCTCTAGCGGGTATTACAATGAGCAGTTCTTC
once	TRBV7-3	TRBD1	TRBJ1-1	CASSLNGDRGFTEAFF	TGTGCCAGCAGCTTAAACGGGGACAGGGGGTTCACTGAAGCTTTCTTT
.	TRBV29-1	TRBD1	TRBJ2-1	CSTETGGNEQFF	TGCAGCACCGAGACAGGGGGCAATGAGCAGTTCTTC
.	TRBV5-1	TRBD1	TRBJ2-7	CASGTGTGAPGQYF	TGCGCCAGCGGAACCGGGACAGGGGCGCCGGGGCAGTACTTC
.	TRBV19	.	TRBJ2-1	CASSAGQRPNEQFF	TGTGCCAGTAGTGCGGGTCAGAGGCCCAATGAGCAGTTCTTC
.	TRBV5-1	.	TRBJ2-1	CASSYQDNEQFF	TGCGCCAGCAGCTATCAGGACAATGAGCAGTTCTTC
.	TRBV6-5	.	TRBJ2-1	CASSLRMYNEQFF	TGTGCCAGCAGCCTAAGGATGTACAATGAGCAGTTCTTC
.	TRBV19	.	TRBJ2-3	CASSEVWSTDTQYF	TGTGCCAGTAGTGAGGTCTGGAGCACAGATACGCAGTATTTT
.	TRBV7-8	.	TRBJ2-3	CASSLKRPPGPDTQYF	TGTGCCAGCAGCTTAAAGCGACCCCCAGGGCCAGATACGCAGTATTTT
.	TRBV24-1	.	TRBJ2-7	CATVQPDLRRGKQYF	TGTGCCACCGTCCAACCCGACCTACGGAGGGGGAAGCAGTACTTC
.	TRBV7-2	TRBD1	TRBJ2-1	CASSPGTGWYNEQFF	TGTGCCAGCAGCCCAGGGACAGGGTGGTACAATGAGCAGTTCTTC
.	TRBV9	.	TRBJ1-2	CASKSDYGYTF	TGTGCCAGCAAGAGTGACTATGGCTACACCTTC
once	TRBV12-5	.	TRBJ2-7	CASGLGGSRKQYF	TGTGCTAGTGGTTTGGGGGGATCAAGAAAGCAGTACTTC
.	TRBV2	.	TRBJ2-7	CASKAQEGLVWSYEQYF	TGTGCCAGCAAGGCACAGGAGGGTTTGGTGTGGTCCTACGAGCAGTACTTC
.	TRBV3-1/TRBV3-2	TRBD2	TRBJ2-5	CASSQGVSSGGETQYF	TGTGCCAGCAGCCAAGGGGTGTCGAGCGGGGGGGAGACCCAGTACTTC
.	TRBV7-9	.	TRBJ1-2	CASSLGGTNYGYTF	TGTGCCAGCAGCTTGGGGGGAACTAACTATGGCTACACCTTC
.	TRBV27	.	TRBJ2-7	CASRYQGPAHEQYF	TGTGCCAGCAGATACCAGGGTCCTGCCCACGAGCAGTACTTC
.	TRBV27	TRBD1	TRBJ1-3	CASSLFPLEGASKPSSGNTIYF	TGTGCCAGCAGTTTGTTCCCATTGGAGGGGGCTTCGAAACCGAGCTCTGGAAACACCATATATTTT
.	TRBV7-9	.	TRBJ1-4	CASSTQSGTAPEKLFF	TGTGCCAGCAGCACTCAATCCGGGACGGCTCCAGAAAAACTGTTTTTT
.	TRBV10-3	.	TRBJ2-7	CAISGGEGGYEQYF	TGTGCCATCAGTGGAGGGGAAGGGGGCTACGAGCAGTACTTC